This T cell receptor (beta chain) appears in the sequencing data of a study of blood T cell repertoires in COVID-19. Study-level background: Acute-phase and convalescent COVID-19 samples originated in the United States, Italy and Spain.

Assay: immunoSEQ multiplex PCR; the TCRdb copy retains only in-frame clones and omits some. Among roughly 120,000 clones, around nine tenths were seen once, and the ten largest hold 3.5% to 5%. In germline, CDR1 is DFQATT, CDR2 SNEGSKA (reference sequence). The CDR3 extends over 9 amino acids. The rearrangement joins TRBV20-1 to TRBJ2-5; D remains ambiguous. This sequence was found in a man aged 55 to 69 with COVID-19, enrolled during active disease. Sequencing input: peripheral blood. DNA of the CDR3: TGCAGGACACAAGAGACCCAGTACTTC. Protein sequence: CRTQETQYF.